This T cell receptor (beta chain) derives from a study of shared clonotypes between healthy human individuals. Study-wide findings and caveats: What naive subsets generally showed was a larger estimated richness than memory subsets showed. Sampling covered blood only; tissue repertoires likely differ. It was the few donors that limited the genetic and exposure-history diversity represented. Some naive CD4 clonotypes, 4% to 6%, turned up in common across a few donors.

Naive CD8 cells lacked CD45RO, underwent positive selection for CCR7 and left out terminally differentiated effector memory CD45RA+ cells. Notes on this clone: Its antigen is unknown.

V was clipped by 6 bases and J by 1 base; unmatched bases: 4. Germline V gene sequence: CDR1 SGHVS, CDR2 FNYEAQ. The CDR3 has 14 residues. Profiling relied on immunoSEQ multiplex PCR, and the TCRdb table lists in-frame clones only, not all of them. The data show about 1,800,000 clones, about 95% seen once. The sample taken for sequencing was naive CD8+ T cells sorted from blood. The rearrangement links TRBV7-6 to TRBJ1-1, with TRBD1 identical over 8 bases. The TCR comes from a young man in good health. The CDR3 DNA sequence: TGTGCCAGCAGAGTACAGGGGGAGAACACTGAAGCTTTCTTT. Protein sequence: CASRVQGENTEAFF.